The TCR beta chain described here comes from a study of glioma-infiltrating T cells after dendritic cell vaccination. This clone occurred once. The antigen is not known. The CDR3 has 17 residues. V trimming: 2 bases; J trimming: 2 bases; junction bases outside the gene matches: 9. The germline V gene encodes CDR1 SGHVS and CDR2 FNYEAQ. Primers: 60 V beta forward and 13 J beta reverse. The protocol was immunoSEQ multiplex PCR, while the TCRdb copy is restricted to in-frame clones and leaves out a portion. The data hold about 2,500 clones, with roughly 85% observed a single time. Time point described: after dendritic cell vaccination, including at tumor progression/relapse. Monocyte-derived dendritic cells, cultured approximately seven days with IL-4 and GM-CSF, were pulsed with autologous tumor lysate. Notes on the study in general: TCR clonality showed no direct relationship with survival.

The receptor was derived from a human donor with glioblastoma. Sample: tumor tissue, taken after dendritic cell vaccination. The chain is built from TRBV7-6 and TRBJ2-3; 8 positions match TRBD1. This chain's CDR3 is CASSLKGRDRTTDTQYF. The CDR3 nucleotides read TGTGCCAGCAGCTTAAAGGGACGGGACAGGACCACAGATACGCAGTATTTT.